What follows are 22 T cell receptor beta chains derived from one specimen sequenced in a study of neurological immune-mediated disorders. Each CDR3 protein gets one entry after TCRdb re-called the 5' RACE reads with MiXCR. Among about 50,000 distinct CDR3 sequences listed, 10% were seen once. Sequencing was carried out using PBMCs. The receptors shown here come from a man between 65 and 85 years old with HTLV-1-associated myelopathy (HAM/TSP).

This clonotype came up many times. The gene calls are TRBV7-9 and TRBJ2-2; 8 bases match TRBD1. Germline loops: CDR1 SEHNR, CDR2 FQNEAQ (reference sequence). The V gene end was trimmed by 5 bases and the J gene end by 7 bases; junction bases not matched to a gene: 9. This CDR3 is built from 15 residues. The CDR3 DNA follows: TGTGCCAGCAGCCCGAATAGACAGGGGAACGGGGAGCTGTTTTTT. Protein: CASSPNRQGNGELFF.

This clonotype was recorded at least ten times. J is TRBJ2-3 and V is TRBV3-1; 10 bases line up with TRBD2. Germline CDR1 LGHDT, CDR2 YNNKEL (reference sequence). This CDR3 spans 15 amino acids. V lost 4 bases and J lost 2; bases outside the gene matches: 3. CDR3 in DNA: TGTGCCAGCAGCCGGACTAGCGGTTACACAGATACGCAGTATTTT. Translated: CASSRTSGYTDTQYF.

Many counts were recorded for this clonotype. The CDR3 DNA sequence: TGTGCCAGCAGGCAGGGGGTTACCCTCCACTTT. Its translation is CASRQGVTLHF. The V gene is TRBV6-1, the J gene TRBJ1-6; 7 bases are a match to TRBD1. Germline CDR1 is MNHNS and CDR2 is SASEGT. Trimming at V came to 6 bases and at J to 14 bases, leaving 4 bases not matched to a gene. This CDR3 comprises 11 residues.

Ten or more counts support this clonotype. The chain is built from TRBV12-3 or TRBV12-4 and TRBJ2-3; 7 positions agree with TRBD2. V shed 3 bases, J shed 4 bases, and the junction held 7 bases outside the gene matches. The CDR3 covers 15 residues. The CDR3 bases are TGTGCCAGCAGTTTTGGTCTAGCGGCGGCAGATACGCAGTATTTT. Translation gives CASSFGLAAADTQYF.

This clonotype has a count of ten or more. The V gene is TRBV12-3 or TRBV12-4, the J gene TRBJ1-5; no reliable D call. The CDR3 has 12 residues. V gave up 11 bases and J gave up 5 bases, with 13 bases separating them. CDR3 amino acids: CARLGLHQPQHF. DNA of the CDR3: TGTGCCCGCCTCGGCCTTCATCAGCCCCAGCATTTT.

This clonotype was found many times. J is TRBJ2-1 and V is TRBV6-2 or TRBV6-3; tentatively, D is TRBD2 (6 bases). The CDR3 loop spans 17 amino acids. The V end lost 2 bases, the J end lost 7 bases, and 21 bases lay between the germline ends. The germline CDR1 and CDR2 sequences are MNHEY and SVGEGT. The CDR3 DNA is TGTGCCAGCAGTTACCGAGGGGCGGGGACCAATACAAATGAGCAGTTCTTC. This translates into CASSYRGAGTNTNEQFF.

This clonotype was detected ten times or more. This sequence joins TRBV21-1 and TRBJ2-7; the DNA was not compared with TRBD2, the D call given in the table. TRBV21-1 is marked as a pseudogene. The CDR3 sequence is 15 residues long. The CDR3 nucleotides read TGTGCCAGCAGCAAAGGGGCCCTCGGTGGAACGGAGCAGTACTTC. It specifies CASSKGALGGTEQYF.

This clonotype was observed a few times. This chain connects TRBV18 to TRBJ2-1, with TRBD2 matching 16 bases. Germline V gene data show CDR1 as KGHSH and CDR2 as LQKENI. The CDR3 sequence is 19 residues long. V trimming: 0 bases; J trimming: 7 bases; junction bases outside the gene matches: 9. CDR3 loop: CASSPPGLAGGLFDNEQFF. The DNA for the CDR3 is TGTGCCAGCTCACCACCGGGACTAGCGGGAGGGCTTTTCGATAATGAGCAGTTCTTC.

This chain joins TRBV7-9 and TRBJ2-7; TRBD2 agrees at 8 bases. The V and J ends lost 2 bases and 2 bases, in that order; junction bases with no gene match: 2. The CDR3 has 14 amino acids. From germline, CDR1 is SEHNR and CDR2 FQNEAQ (reference sequence). The CDR3 DNA sequence: TGTGCCAGCAGCTTAAGCGGGAGCACCTACGAGCAGTACTTC. Protein: CASSLSGSTYEQYF.

In this sample, this clonotype is medium-sized. The gene calls are TRBV12-3 or TRBV12-4 and TRBJ2-7, with D possibly TRBD2 on 5 matching bases. Trimming pared 7 bases from V and 3 bases from J, leaving 16 bases between. This CDR3 region has 14 residues. The CDR3: CASKGQAENYEQYF. In DNA, the CDR3 is TGTGCCAGCAAGGGTCAAGCGGAAAACTACGAGCAGTACTTC.

About this clonotype itself: This may stem from a read error, because a much larger clone lies one nucleotide away. The gene calls are TRBV15 and TRBJ1-4; D ambiguous. Germline values: CDR1 LNHNV, CDR2 YYDKDF (reference sequence). The CDR3 extends over 15 amino acids. The CDR3 sequence: CATSRVRGFNEKQFF. The DNA of the CDR3 is TGTGCCACCAGCAGAGTTAGAGGTTTTAATGAAAAACAGTTTTTT. Full variable domain (missing parts from reference TRBV15 and TRBJ1-4): DAMVIQNPRYQVTQFGKPVTLSCSQTLNHNVMYWYQQKSSQAPKLLFHYYDKDFNNEADTPDNFQSRRPNTSFCFLDIRSPGLGDTAMYLCATSRVRGFNEKQFFGSGTQLSVL.

This clonotype was observed at least ten times. This chain links TRBV12-3 or TRBV12-4 with TRBJ1-2, with 7 bases lining up with TRBD1. CDR3 length: 14 residues. The ends lost 8 bases at V and 4 bases at J; junction bases unmatched: 10. CDR3 amino acids: CASQGQVLVYGYTF. The CDR3 DNA is TGTGCCAGCCAAGGACAGGTCCTAGTCTATGGCTACACCTTC.

This clonotype was observed at least ten times. The genes are TRBV28 and TRBJ2-1; D unclear. CDR1 MDHEN and CDR2 SYDVKM come from the germline V gene. The CDR3 covers 11 residues. Trimming took 6 bases from V and 10 from J, leaving 10 bases between them. The chain's CDR3 is CASSPRREQFF. In nucleotides, the CDR3 is TGTGCCAGCAGCCCCCGGCGGGAGCAGTTCTTC.

This clonotype has at least ten counts. The chain carries TRBV29-1 and TRBJ2-5; 8 bases line up with TRBD1. V lost 7 bases, J lost 9 bases, and 13 bases stayed unmatched. The CDR3 is 13 amino acids. Germline V gene lookup returns CDR1 SQVTM and CDR2 ANQGSEA. The CDR3 DNA reads as TGCAGCGCCCTGACAGGGGCCGCCTCGGCCCAGTACTTC. It is translated as CSALTGAASAQYF.

This clonotype was observed at least ten times. Written as DNA, the CDR3 is TGCGCCAGCAGCTTGGAGCGGGAGGGTGAGCAGTTCTTC. Amino acids: CASSLEREGEQFF. This chain uses TRBV5-1 with TRBJ2-1; 10 nucleotides agree with TRBD2. Unmatched junction bases numbered 0, after V lost 0 bases and J lost 9 bases. The CDR3 contains 13 residues. Germline assignment: CDR1 SGHRS and CDR2 YFSETQ. The full variable domain, its missing parts supplied by reference TRBV5-1 and TRBJ2-1, is KAGVTQTPRYLIKTRGQQVTLSCSPISGHRSVSWYQQTPGQGLQFLFEYFSETQRNKGNFPGRFSGRQFSNSRSEMNVSTLELGDSALYLCASSLEREGEQFFGPGTRLTVL.

The V gene is TRBV12-3 or TRBV12-4, the J gene TRBJ1-5; 10 bases are shared with TRBD1. This CDR3 has 17 residues. The V gene end was trimmed by 1 base and the J gene end by 3 bases; junction bases not matched to a gene: 6. CDR3 residues: CASSLVGQGQANQPQHF. CDR3 sequence (DNA): TGTGCCAGCAGTTTAGTGGGACAGGGGCAGGCCAATCAGCCCCAGCATTTT.

This clonotype was observed a single time. The germline gene is not matched at one end of the junction; a read error may be the cause. This sequence joins TRBV11-2 and TRBJ2-5; the match to TRBD2 covers 7 bases. Germline V gene lookup returns CDR1 SGHAT and CDR2 FQNNGV. This CDR3 is 17 amino acids long. The CDR3 sequence is CASSLGGVVREQGTQYF. CDR3 nucleotides: TGTGCCAGCAGCTTGGGGGGGGTAGTGAGGGAACAAGGGACCCAGTACTTC. The full variable domain, completed using reference TRBV11-2 and TRBJ2-5, is EAGVAQSPRYKIIEKRQSVAFWCNPISGHATLYWYQQILGQGPKLLIQFQNNGVVDDSQLPKDRFSAERLKGVDSTLKIQPAKLEDSAVYLCASSLGGVVREQGTQYFGPGTRLLVL.

This clonotype was seen many times. The chain recombines TRBV20-1 with TRBJ2-1, with TRBD2 matching over 8 bases. V lost 3 bases and J lost 5; bases outside the gene matches: 6. In germline, CDR1 is DFQATT, CDR2 SNEGSKA (reference sequence). The CDR3 has 14 amino acids. CDR3 in DNA: TGCAGTGCTAGTCGTAGCGGGAACAACAATGAGCAGTTCTTC. Translation gives CSASRSGNNNEQFF.

This clonotype was seen many times. This chain uses TRBV5-1 with TRBJ1-1; 7 positions match TRBD1. This CDR3 is 14 amino acids long. Germline-derived CDR1 and CDR2 are SGHRS and YFSETQ. Losses at the gene ends were 6 bases for V and 2 bases for J; bases not matched to a gene: 7. The CDR3 nucleotides are TGCGCCAGCATACGGGACAGCGAAAACACTGAAGCTTTCTTT. Translation gives CASIRDSENTEAFF. The variable domain in full, completed from reference TRBV5-1 and TRBJ1-1, reads KAGVTQTPRYLIKTRGQQVTLSCSPISGHRSVSWYQQTPGQGLQFLFEYFSETQRNKGNFPGRFSGRQFSNSRSEMNVSTLELGDSALYLCASIRDSENTEAFFGQGTRLTVV.

On this clonotype itself: Relative to the germline gene, one junction end is altered; a read error may explain this. The chain joins TRBV7-2 to TRBJ2-7; the D gene is possibly TRBD1 (6 bases). The CDR3 runs 15 residues. Germline V gene data show CDR1 as SGHTA and CDR2 as FQGNSA. CDR3 sequence reads: CASSLMGTSSNEQYF. The CDR3 nucleotides are TGTGCCAGCAGCTTAATGGGGACATCCTCCAACGAGCAGTACTTC.

This clonotype was counted many times. The CDR3 DNA follows: TGTGCCAGCAGCTTATCTAACCTGAGGGATTTTGGAAGGGCCAACGTCCTGACTTTC. Translation: CASSLSNLRDFGRANVLTF. The J gene is TRBJ2-6, the V gene TRBV7-8; D may be TRBD2 (5 bases). Germline V gene sequence: CDR1 SGHVS, CDR2 FQNEAQ. This CDR3 spans 19 amino acids. Trimming cost V 2 bases and J 5 bases, with 22 bases left between them.

The sample holds many counts of this clonotype. The chain uses TRBV21-1 and TRBJ2-7; the table gives TRBD2 as D, unverified against the DNA. TRBV21-1 is recorded as a pseudogene. The length of the CDR3 is 21 residues. This CDR3 is CASSPPGMGRGTPPRHYEQYF. CDR3 DNA: TGTGCCAGCAGCCCTCCCGGTATGGGCAGGGGTACCCCTCCTAGGCACTACGAGCAGTACTTC.